One sample yielded the 19 T cell receptor gamma chains listed below, sequenced in a study of Vδ1+ human thymocytes (dated by TCRdb to 2016 to 2019). General findings and caveats noted by the study authors: Thymic TRG and TRD repertoires appeared highly polyclonal with Gaussian CDR3 length distributions, unlike oligoclonal peripheral blood repertoires.

No antigen has been assigned to these receptors. The run used an Illumina MiSeq. RNA was extracted with the RNeasy mini kit and reverse transcribed using Superscript III. CDR3 amplicons were generated by multiplex PCR with pooled V-gene forward primers and a constant-region reverse primer carrying Illumina adaptor overhangs. In TCRdb, clones were called once more from the public reads by CATT, and rows of identical DNA were later combined. Recorded for this sample are roughly 30,000 gamma-chain clones; around 18% of them occurred a single time. Approximately 1.7% of the sample lies in the top ten. The sample consisted of Vdelta1+ gamma-delta thymocytes from the thymus. The sample's cell subset or site, from its label and the paper: FACS-sorted CD3+ TCRalphabeta- TCRVdelta1+ TCRVdelta2- thymocytes. These receptors came from a boy less than two years old who had congenital heart surgery.

Regarding this clone: Other DNA sequences in this sample translate to the same CDR3. V gene TRGV4 combines with J gene TRGJ1 or TRGJ2. V shed 5 bases and J 3 bases; nucleotides not matched to a gene: 4. The CDR3 is made up of 12 amino acids. CDR1 EGSTGY and CDR2 YDSYTSSV come from the germline V gene. The CDR3 DNA is TGTGCCACCTGGGGAGTTTATTATAAGAAACTCTTT. Translated: CATWGVYYKKLF.

This clone appeared a few times. The V call is TRGV9, the J call TRGJ1 or TRGJ2. The V gene end was trimmed by 3 bases and the J gene end by 8 bases; junction bases not matched to a gene: 4. CDR3 length: 11 residues. Per the germline V gene, CDR1 is GITISATS and CDR2 is ISYDGTV (reference sequence). CDR3 coding DNA: TGTGCCTTGTGGGAGACAGATAAGAAACTCTTT. Encoded protein: CALWETDKKLF.

This clone was observed a handful of times. The rearrangement links TRGV2 to TRGJ1 or TRGJ2. V dropped 4 bases and J dropped 2; count of bases not matched to a gene: 8. CDR3 length: 14 amino acids. The V gene's germline CDR1 is EGSNGY and CDR2 YDSYNSKV. CDR3 residues: CATWEVGYYYKKLF. CDR3 coding DNA: TGTGCCACCTGGGAGGTTGGATATTATTATAAGAAACTCTTT.

The genes are TRGV2 and TRGJ1 or TRGJ2. CDR3 size: 13 residues. Germline CDR1 is EGSNGY and CDR2 is YDSYNSKV. Trimming removed 0 bases from V and 8 bases from J; junction bases left unmatched: 7. DNA of the CDR3: TGTGCCACCTGGGACGGGCCCCAAAATAAGAAACTCTTT. As protein: CATWDGPQNKKLF.

By its share, this clone is medium-sized. The sample contains more than one DNA sequence encoding this CDR3. V gene TRGV4 combines with J gene TRGJ1 or TRGJ2. Germline V gene sequence: CDR1 EGSTGY, CDR2 YDSYTSSV. The V segment lost 2 bases and the J segment 3 bases; nucleotides outside the gene matches: 4. This CDR3 region has 13 residues. As DNA, the CDR3 is TGTGCCACCTGGGATGCACCTTATTATAAGAAACTCTTT. Protein product: CATWDAPYYKKLF.

The V call is TRGV8, the J call TRGJ1 or TRGJ2. This CDR3 has 14 amino acids. Germline CDR1 and CDR2: VENAVY and YDSYNSRV. Trimming removed 2 bases from V and 3 bases from J; junction bases left unmatched: 7. The chain's CDR3 is CATWDIRTYYKKLF. The CDR3 region has the DNA TGTGCCACCTGGGATATACGAACTTATTATAAGAAACTCTTT.

V gene TRGV2 combines with J gene TRGJP1. This CDR3 has 15 residues. Per the germline V gene, CDR1 is EGSNGY and CDR2 is YDSYNSKV. V lost 5 bases and J lost 0; bases outside the gene matches: 6. The DNA of the CDR3 is TGTGCCACCTGGGCGGAATATACCACTGGTTGGTTCAAGATATTT. Protein sequence: CATWAEYTTGWFKIF.

This chain links TRGV4 with TRGJ1 or TRGJ2. The CDR3 totals 12 residues. J was trimmed by 6 bases and V by 4 bases; bases with no gene match: 6. Germline V gene sequence: CDR1 EGSTGY, CDR2 YDSYTSSV. In DNA, the CDR3 is TGTGCCACCTGGGAATATCGTTATAAGAAACTCTTT. The encoded protein is CATWEYRYKKLF.

As to this clone: Other DNA variants within this sample encode the same CDR3. The V call is TRGV5, the J call TRGJ1 or TRGJ2. V trimming: 0 bases; J trimming: 7 bases; junction bases outside the gene matches: 6. Germline V gene sequence: CDR1 VINAFY, CDR2 YDVSNSKD. The CDR3 has 13 residues. CDR3 sequence: CATWDRPSYKKLF. The CDR3 DNA sequence: TGTGCCACCTGGGACAGGCCGAGCTATAAGAAACTCTTT.

This clone was seen a few times. The rearrangement uses TRGV2 and TRGJ1 or TRGJ2. The CDR3 contains 12 residues. CDR1 and CDR2 (germline): EGSNGY, YDSYNSKV. After removal of 0 bases from V and 10 bases from J, the junction contained 6 bases not matched to a gene. The CDR3 reads CATWDGPEKKLF. CDR3 DNA: TGTGCCACCTGGGACGGGCCAGAAAAGAAACTCTTT.

This clone was seen only a few times. The sample has other DNA sequences that encode this CDR3 too. This chain links TRGV5 with TRGJ1 or TRGJ2. V was clipped by 0 bases and J by 7 bases; unmatched bases: 6. Looked up from germline, CDR1 is VINAFY and CDR2 is YDVSNSKD. CDR3 length: 13 amino acids. CDR3 residues: CATWDRRRYKKLF. The DNA of the CDR3 is TGTGCCACCTGGGACAGGCGGCGGTATAAGAAACTCTTT.

This clone occurred a few times. The rearrangement uses TRGV9 and TRGJ1 or TRGJ2. V lost 6 bases, J lost 5 bases, and 4 bases stayed unmatched. CDR1 is GITISATS and CDR2 is ISYDGTV in the germline V gene (reference sequence). The CDR3 contains 11 residues. CDR3 sequence (DNA): TGTGCCTTGTGGTGGGATTATAAGAAACTCTTT. It yields the protein CALWWDYKKLF.

The chain joins TRGV9 to TRGJP. There are 15 residues in the CDR3. With 3 bases clipped from V and 10 bases from J, the junction kept 6 bases outside the gene matches. CDR1 and CDR2 from the germline V gene are GITISATS and ISYDGTV (reference sequence). The CDR3 nucleotides are TGTGCCTTGTGGGAGCCTGGCTTGGGCAAAAAAATCAAGGTATTT. The encoded protein is CALWEPGLGKKIKVF.

This clone was seen a handful of times. The chain combines TRGV4 with TRGJ1 or TRGJ2. Germline V lookup: CDR1 EGSTGY, CDR2 YDSYTSSV. V lost 5 bases to trimming and J lost 6 bases; unmatched junction nucleotides: 10. This CDR3 comprises 13 residues. CDR3: CATWAGRPYKKLF. For the CDR3, the DNA is TGTGCCACCTGGGCCGGGCGGCCTTATAAGAAACTCTTT.

The table lists this clone with a count of one. This chain uses TRGV4 with TRGJ1 or TRGJ2. CDR3 length: 14 amino acids. The trim removed 3 bases at V and 3 bases at J, leaving 8 bases unmatched. CDR1 and CDR2 from the germline V gene are EGSTGY and YDSYTSSV. The CDR3 bases are TGTGCCACCTGGGATCTTTGTATTTATTATAAGAAACTCTTT. Amino acid sequence: CATWDLCIYYKKLF.

This clone was seen only a few times. The chain uses TRGV4 and TRGJ1 or TRGJ2. The ends lost 4 bases at V and 5 bases at J; junction bases unmatched: 5. CDR3 length: 12 amino acids. The germline CDR1 and CDR2 sequences are EGSTGY and YDSYTSSV. The CDR3 DNA reads TGTGCCACCTGGGAAAGCAATTATAAGAAACTCTTT. Encoded protein: CATWESNYKKLF.

The chain employs TRGV9 and TRGJ1 or TRGJ2. Trimming at V came to 1 base and at J to 3 bases, leaving 6 bases not matched to a gene. The CDR3 totals 14 residues. CDR1 GITISATS and CDR2 ISYDGTV come from the germline V gene (reference sequence). In nucleotides, the CDR3 is TGTGCCTTGTGGGAGGTTTCACTTTATTATAAGAAACTCTTT. This codes for CALWEVSLYYKKLF.

This clone showed up just a few times. V and J are TRGV2 and TRGJP2. V shed 6 bases, J shed 3 bases, and the junction held 4 bases outside the gene matches. From germline, CDR1 is EGSNGY and CDR2 YDSYNSKV. This CDR3 comprises 13 residues. CDR3 in DNA: TGTGCCACCTGGATGCGTAGTGATTGGATCAAGACGTTT. It codes for CATWMRSDWIKTF.

This clone was seen a few times. This chain connects TRGV4 to TRGJ1 or TRGJ2. There are 11 residues in the CDR3. In germline, CDR1 is EGSTGY, CDR2 YDSYTSSV. Unmatched junction bases numbered 5, after V lost 0 bases and J lost 12 bases. In nucleotides, the CDR3 is TGTGCCACCTGGGATGGGGACGTGAAACTCTTT. Translation: CATWDGDVKLF.